The 4 T cell receptor beta chains reported below all come from one sample, sequenced in a study of cytomegalovirus exposure and HLA in healthy donors. The assay was immunoSEQ multiplex PCR, and TCRdb's table has in-frame clones only and misses some. This sample has 90,000 to 100,000 clones, with roughly 92% found just once. Material: PBMCs. The receptors here all came from a woman younger than 45 in good health and CMV-seropositive.

The rearrangement uses TRBV7-2 and TRBJ2-7, with 8 nucleotides matching TRBD1. The CDR3 is 15 amino acids. CDR1 is SGHTA, CDR2 FQGNSA, per germline. The V segment lost 1 base and the J segment 2 bases; nucleotides outside the gene matches: 4. This CDR3 reads CASSLVLGQAYEQYF. CDR3 in DNA: TGTGCCAGCAGCTTAGTTTTGGGACAGGCCTACGAGCAGTACTTC.

The chain combines TRBV5-1 with TRBJ1-2; D remains ambiguous. The germline V gene has CDR1 SGHRS and CDR2 YFSETQ. This CDR3 spans 14 amino acids. Trimming took off 0 bases at V and 1 base at J, with 7 bases between the two ends. The CDR3 nucleotides read TGCGCCAGCAGCTTGGCGGGTAATAACTATGGCTACACCTTC. Amino acids: CASSLAGNNYGYTF.

This clone came up once. The chain combines TRBV5-4 with TRBJ1-2; D is undetermined. V was pared by 0 bases and J by 7 bases, with 13 bases between. The germline gives CDR1 SGHNT, CDR2 YYREEE (reference sequence). The CDR3 contains 14 residues. For the CDR3, the DNA is TGTGCCAGCAGCTTGGCTGGCCAGGTTCTTGGCTACACCTTC. Its translation is CASSLAGQVLGYTF.

This chain joins TRBV29-1 and TRBJ2-7; 10 positions match TRBD2. The CDR3 contains 13 residues. In germline, CDR1 is SQVTM, CDR2 ANQGSEA. The V segment lost 6 bases and the J segment 2 bases; nucleotides outside the gene matches: 4. The CDR3: CSVRAGGTYEQYF. The CDR3 DNA reads as TGCAGCGTGCGAGCGGGAGGGACCTACGAGCAGTACTTC.